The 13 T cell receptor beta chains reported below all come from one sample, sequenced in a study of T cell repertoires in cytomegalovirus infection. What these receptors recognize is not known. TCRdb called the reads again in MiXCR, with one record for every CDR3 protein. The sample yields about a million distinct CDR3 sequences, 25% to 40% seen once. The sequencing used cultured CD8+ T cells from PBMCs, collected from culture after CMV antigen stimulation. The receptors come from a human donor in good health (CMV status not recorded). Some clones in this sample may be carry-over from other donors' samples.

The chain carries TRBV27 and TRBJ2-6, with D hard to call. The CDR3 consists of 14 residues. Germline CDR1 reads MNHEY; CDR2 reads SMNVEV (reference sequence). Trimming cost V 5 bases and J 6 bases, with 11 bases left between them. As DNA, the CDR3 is TGTGCCAGCAGTCCAGGTACCGAGGCCAACGTCCTGACTTTC. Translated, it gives CASSPGTEANVLTF.

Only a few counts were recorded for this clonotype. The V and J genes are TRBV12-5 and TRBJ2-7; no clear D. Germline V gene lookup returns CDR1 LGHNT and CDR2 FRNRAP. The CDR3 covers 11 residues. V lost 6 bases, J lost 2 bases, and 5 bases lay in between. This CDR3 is CASGEPYEQYF. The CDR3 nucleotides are TGTGCTAGTGGGGAACCCTACGAGCAGTACTTC.

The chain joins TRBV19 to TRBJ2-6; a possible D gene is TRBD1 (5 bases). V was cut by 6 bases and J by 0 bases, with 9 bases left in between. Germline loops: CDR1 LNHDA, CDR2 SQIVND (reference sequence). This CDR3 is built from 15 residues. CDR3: CASRRQSSGANVLTF. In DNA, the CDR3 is TGTGCCAGTAGGAGACAGAGCTCTGGGGCCAACGTCCTGACTTTC.

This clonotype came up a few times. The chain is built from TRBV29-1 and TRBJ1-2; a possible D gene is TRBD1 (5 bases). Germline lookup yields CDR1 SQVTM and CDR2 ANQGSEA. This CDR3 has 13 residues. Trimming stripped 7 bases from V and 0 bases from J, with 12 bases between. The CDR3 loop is CSARQIANYGYTF. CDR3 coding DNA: TGCAGCGCACGACAGATAGCTAACTATGGCTACACCTTC. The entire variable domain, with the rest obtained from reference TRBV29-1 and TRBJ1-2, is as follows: SAVISQKPSRDICQRGTSLTIQCQVDSQVTMMFWYRQQPGQSLTLIATANQGSEATYESGFVIDKFPISRPNLTFSTLTVSNMSPEDSSIYLCSARQIANYGYTFGSGTRLTVV.

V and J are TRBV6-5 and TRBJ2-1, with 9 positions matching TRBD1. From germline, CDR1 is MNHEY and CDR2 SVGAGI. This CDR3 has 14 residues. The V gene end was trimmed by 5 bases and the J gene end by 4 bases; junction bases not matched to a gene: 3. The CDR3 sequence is CASSTGGAYNEQFF. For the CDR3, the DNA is TGTGCCAGCAGTACAGGGGGCGCGTACAATGAGCAGTTCTTC.

The CDR3 spells CASRHAETGGSGELFF. The CDR3 DNA sequence: TGTGCCAGTAGACATGCGGAAACAGGGGGGTCCGGGGAGCTGTTTTTT. The rearrangement joins TRBV19 to TRBJ2-2; 8 bases map to TRBD1. Losses at the gene ends were 6 bases for V and 6 bases for J; bases not matched to a gene: 12. CDR3 size: 16 residues. The germline gives CDR1 LNHDA, CDR2 SQIVND (reference sequence).

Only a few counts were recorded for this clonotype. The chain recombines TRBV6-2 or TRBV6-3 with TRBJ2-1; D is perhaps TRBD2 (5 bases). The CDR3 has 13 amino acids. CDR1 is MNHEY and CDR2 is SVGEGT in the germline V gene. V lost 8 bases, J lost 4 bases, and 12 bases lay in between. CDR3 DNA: TGTGCCAGCCACCGCGGGCCTTACAATGAGCAGTTCTTC. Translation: CASHRGPYNEQFF.

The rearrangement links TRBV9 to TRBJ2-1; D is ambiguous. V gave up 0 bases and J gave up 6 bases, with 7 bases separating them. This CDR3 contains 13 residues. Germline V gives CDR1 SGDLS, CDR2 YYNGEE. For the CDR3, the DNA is TGTGCCAGCAGCGTAGACTCGATCAATGAGCAGTTCTTC. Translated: CASSVDSINEQFF.

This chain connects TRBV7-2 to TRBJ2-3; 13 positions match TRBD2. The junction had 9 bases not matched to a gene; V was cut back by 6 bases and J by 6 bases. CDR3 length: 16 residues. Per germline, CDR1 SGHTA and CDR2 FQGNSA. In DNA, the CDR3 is TGTGCCAGCAGAAAACTAGCGGGGGGGGGGCGGGATACGCAGTATTTT. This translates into CASRKLAGGGRDTQYF.

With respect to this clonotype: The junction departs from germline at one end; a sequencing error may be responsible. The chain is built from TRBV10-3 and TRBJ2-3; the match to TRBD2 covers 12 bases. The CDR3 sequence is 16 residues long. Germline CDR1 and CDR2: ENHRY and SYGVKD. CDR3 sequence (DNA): TGTACCATCAGTGAGACTAGCGGGGGCCTGAAGCGGACGCAGTATTTT. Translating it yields CTISETSGGLKRTQYF.

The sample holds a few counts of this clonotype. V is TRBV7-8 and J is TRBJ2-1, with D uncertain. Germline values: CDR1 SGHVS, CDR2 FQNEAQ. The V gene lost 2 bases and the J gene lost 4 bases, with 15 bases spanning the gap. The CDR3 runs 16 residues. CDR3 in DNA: TGTGCCAGCAGCTTAAGGGTCTTAGGTCCTTACAATGAGCAGTTCTTC. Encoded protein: CASSLRVLGPYNEQFF.

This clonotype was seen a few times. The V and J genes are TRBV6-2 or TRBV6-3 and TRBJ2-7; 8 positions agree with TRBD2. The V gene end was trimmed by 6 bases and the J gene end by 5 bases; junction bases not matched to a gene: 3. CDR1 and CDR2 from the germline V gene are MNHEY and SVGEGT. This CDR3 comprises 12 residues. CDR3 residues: CASSQTSDEQYV. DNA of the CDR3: TGTGCCAGCAGCCAGACTAGCGACGAGCAGTACGTC.

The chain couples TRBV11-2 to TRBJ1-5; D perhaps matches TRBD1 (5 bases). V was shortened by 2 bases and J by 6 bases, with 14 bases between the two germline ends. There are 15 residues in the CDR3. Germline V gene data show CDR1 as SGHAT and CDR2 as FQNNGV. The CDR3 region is CASSLTQGIIQPQHF. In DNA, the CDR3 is TGTGCCAGCAGCTTAACTCAGGGTATCATTCAGCCCCAGCATTTT.